The 20 T cell receptor beta chains below were found in one sample sequenced in a study of cytomegalovirus exposure and HLA in healthy donors. The repertoire was sequenced with immunoSEQ multiplex PCR; TCRdb's copy has only in-frame clones and lacks some. The sample carries fewer than 200,000 clones, more than 80% recorded once. Source material: PBMCs. The source is a woman under 30 in good health and CMV-seropositive.

The CDR3 loop is CASTRTGVSNQPQHF. The CDR3 DNA is TGTGCCAGCACCCGGACAGGGGTCAGCAATCAGCCCCAGCATTTT. This chain joins TRBV6-1 and TRBJ1-5, with 9 bases lining up with TRBD1. The CDR3 is 15 amino acids. Trimming at V came to 7 bases and at J to 1 base, leaving 5 bases not matched to a gene. Per germline, CDR1 MNHNS and CDR2 SASEGT.

The V gene is TRBV28, the J gene TRBJ2-7; 7 bases align to TRBD2. Per germline, CDR1 MDHEN and CDR2 SYDVKM. After removal of 4 bases from V and 0 bases from J, the junction contained 6 bases not matched to a gene. This CDR3 is built from 15 residues. The CDR3 here is CASSYPLASSYEQYF. The CDR3 DNA reads TGTGCCAGCAGTTACCCACTAGCGAGCTCCTACGAGCAGTACTTC.

The chain recombines TRBV6-1 with TRBJ2-2, with TRBD2 matching 8 bases. Germline lookup yields CDR1 MNHNS and CDR2 SASEGT. The CDR3 has 14 residues. The J segment lost 4 bases and the V segment lost 4 bases, leaving 2 bases of the junction unmatched. The CDR3 protein is CASSAGTSTGELFF. In DNA form, the CDR3 reads TGTGCCAGCAGTGCCGGGACTAGCACCGGGGAGCTGTTTTTT.

The chain employs TRBV4-1 and TRBJ2-4, with 8 nucleotides matching TRBD1. The CDR3 is 17 amino acids. Germline V gene data show CDR1 as MGHRA and CDR2 as YSYEKL. J gave up 9 bases and V 0 bases, and 13 bases lay outside the gene matches. This CDR3 is CASSQDFRGPSQGIQYF. The CDR3 nucleotides are TGCGCCAGCAGCCAAGATTTCAGGGGGCCTAGCCAAGGCATTCAGTACTTC.

V is TRBV11-2 and J is TRBJ1-2; 8 nucleotides align to TRBD1. The CDR3 totals 12 residues. V gave up 2 bases and J gave up 8 bases; unmatched junction bases: 1. CDR1 and CDR2 from the germline V gene are SGHAT and FQNNGV. The CDR3 nucleotides are TGTGCCAGCAGCTTAAACAGGGGGGGCTACACCTTC. It translates to CASSLNRGGYTF.

V and J are TRBV29-1 and TRBJ1-1; weak D call: TRBD1 (5 bases). The CDR3 has 14 residues. V gave up 3 bases and J gave up 0 bases, with 11 bases separating them. Germline V gene lookup returns CDR1 SQVTM and CDR2 ANQGSEA. DNA for the CDR3: TGCAGCGTTGAGGTGTGGGGCATGAACACTGAAGCTTTCTTT. Its translation: CSVEVWGMNTEAFF.

The CDR3 protein is CASSSLYGYTF. DNA for the CDR3: TGTGCCAGCAGTTCCCTGTATGGCTACACCTTC. The rearrangement uses TRBV25-1 and TRBJ1-2, with D uncertain. V dropped 5 bases and J dropped 5 bases, with 6 bases sitting between them. CDR3 length: 11 amino acids. From germline, CDR1 is MGHDK and CDR2 SYGVNS.

The CDR3 loop reads CASSMGGPGTQYF. Written as DNA, the CDR3 is TGTGCCAGTAGTATGGGAGGGCCGGGGACCCAGTACTTC. This chain joins TRBV19 and TRBJ2-5; the match to TRBD2 covers 7 bases. Germline V gene lookup returns CDR1 LNHDA and CDR2 SQIVND (reference sequence). The V and J ends lost 3 bases and 7 bases, in that order; junction bases with no gene match: 5. CDR3 length: 13 amino acids.

The chain has TRBV7-8 and TRBJ2-1; 10 positions agree with TRBD2. The CDR3 length is 17 residues. The J segment lost 7 bases and the V segment lost 3 bases, leaving 12 bases of the junction unmatched. Per the germline V gene, CDR1 is SGHVS and CDR2 is FQNEAQ. As DNA, the CDR3 is TGTGCCAGCAGCTTCTCGCCTGGACTAGCGGACTTTAATGAGCAGTTCTTC. Translating it yields CASSFSPGLADFNEQFF.

This clone was observed a single time. This chain uses TRBV30 with TRBJ2-3; 7 nucleotides align to TRBD2. CDR3 length equals 15 residues. J lost 1 base, V lost 1 base, and 5 bases had no gene match. Per the germline V gene, CDR1 is GTSNPN and CDR2 is SVGIG (reference sequence). CDR3: CAWSAGGIGTDTQYF. CDR3 DNA: TGTGCCTGGAGTGCCGGGGGGATCGGCACAGATACGCAGTATTTT.

This clone was seen only once. The V gene is TRBV11-2, the J gene TRBJ1-3; 12 bases are a match to TRBD1. Germline assignment: CDR1 SGHAT and CDR2 FQNNGV. The CDR3 is 20 amino acids. Trimming removed 0 bases from V and 4 bases from J; junction bases left unmatched: 13. The CDR3 reads CASSLDPPGQGASGGNTIYF. The CDR3 coding sequence is TGTGCCAGCAGCTTAGACCCTCCGGGACAGGGGGCGAGTGGAGGAAACACCATATATTTT.

J is TRBJ1-1 and V is TRBV6-5; D ambiguous. The V gene lost 0 bases and the J gene lost 5 bases, with 13 bases spanning the gap. CDR3 length equals 15 residues. The germline V gene encodes CDR1 MNHEY and CDR2 SVGAGI. CDR3 loop: CASSYSGGRGTEAFF. The CDR3 DNA reads TGTGCCAGCAGTTACTCAGGAGGGCGAGGGACTGAAGCTTTCTTT.

This chain uses TRBV16 with TRBJ1-5; D is possibly TRBD1 (6 bases). V gave up 3 bases and J gave up 0 bases, with 12 bases separating them. Germline loops: CDR1 KGHSY, CDR2 FQNENV. This CDR3 contains 16 residues. The CDR3 loop is CASSQPGQLSNQPQHF. The CDR3 bases are TGTGCCAGCAGCCAGCCCGGACAGCTTAGCAATCAGCCCCAGCATTTT.

The V and J genes are TRBV2 and TRBJ1-5; perhaps TRBD1 as D (6 bases). The CDR3 loop spans 14 amino acids. V lost 6 bases and J lost 0, with 9 bases in between. The V gene's germline CDR1 is SNHLY and CDR2 FYNNEI. CDR3 in DNA: TGTGCCAGCAGGGACAGTTTTAGCAATCAGCCCCAGCATTTT. Its protein product is CASRDSFSNQPQHF. The variable domain in full, completed from reference TRBV2 and TRBJ1-5, reads EPEVTQTPSHQVTQMGQEVILRCVPISNHLYFYWYRQILGQKVEFLVSFYNNEISEKSEIFDDQFSVERPDGSNFTLKIRSTKLEDSAMYFCASRDSFSNQPQHFGDGTRLSIL.

The chain joins TRBV9 to TRBJ2-3; 14 nucleotides match TRBD2. The J segment lost 2 bases and the V segment lost 4 bases, leaving 6 bases of the junction unmatched. The CDR3 runs to 17 residues. Germline V lookup: CDR1 SGDLS, CDR2 YYNGEE. CDR3 loop: CASSTRTSGRPTDTQYF. CDR3 DNA sequence: TGTGCCAGCAGCACCCGGACTAGCGGGAGGCCCACAGATACGCAGTATTTT.

The CDR3 sequence: CASSLAGSASANSYEQYF. The CDR3 DNA reads as TGCGCCAGCAGCTTGGCGGGGAGCGCTAGCGCCAACTCCTACGAGCAGTACTTC. The rearrangement uses TRBV5-1 and TRBJ2-7, with D maybe TRBD2 (6 bases). CDR1 SGHRS and CDR2 YFSETQ come from the germline V gene. V was shortened by 0 bases and J by 0 bases, with 19 bases between the two germline ends. CDR3 size: 18 residues.

This sequence joins TRBV4-2 and TRBJ2-7; TRBD2 matches at 11 bases. Germline V CDR1 and CDR2: LGHNA, YNFKEQ. J was trimmed by 5 bases and V by 3 bases; bases with no gene match: 6. The CDR3 is 15 amino acids. The CDR3 loop reads CASSQVTSGEDEQYF. CDR3 in DNA: TGTGCCAGCAGCCAGGTGACTAGCGGGGAGGACGAGCAGTACTTC.

This chain uses TRBV30 with TRBJ1-2, with D unresolved. The V gene lost 0 bases and the J gene lost 8 bases, with 19 bases spanning the gap. CDR1 and CDR2 (germline): GTSNPN, SVGIG (reference sequence). This CDR3 region has 15 residues. DNA of the CDR3: TGTGCCTGGAGTGTACATGGAACCCCAGGCGAGGGCTACACCTTC. It yields the protein CAWSVHGTPGEGYTF. Looking up the rest from reference TRBV30 and TRBJ1-2 gives the full variable domain: SQTIHQWPATLVQPVGSPLSLECTVEGTSNPNLYWYRQAAGRGLQLLFYSVGIGQISSEVPQNLSASRPQDRQFILSSKKLLLSDSGFYLCAWSVHGTPGEGYTFGSGTRLTVV.

The chain employs TRBV6-1 and TRBJ1-4; TRBD1 is a possible D gene (5 bases). Germline CDR1 and CDR2: MNHNS and SASEGT. The CDR3 runs 13 residues. Between the trimmed V and J ends, which lost 3 bases and 10 bases, there was a span of 12 bases. The chain's CDR3 is CASSEQGRVKLFF. In nucleotides, the CDR3 is TGTGCCAGCAGTGAGCAGGGCAGGGTAAAACTGTTTTTT.

This chain joins TRBV4-2 and TRBJ2-3, with 10 bases that match TRBD2. The V gene end was trimmed by 3 bases and the J gene end by 2 bases; junction bases not matched to a gene: 5. CDR1 is LGHNA, CDR2 YNFKEQ, per germline. CDR3 length: 16 amino acids. CDR3 region: CASSHVSGRVTDTQYF. CDR3 nucleotide sequence: TGTGCCAGCAGCCACGTAAGCGGGAGGGTCACAGATACGCAGTATTTT.